The clone carrying this TCR beta chain was detected many times. As yet, its antigen is unknown. The unsorted libraries were produced from 2 million PBMCs held at -80 C. The authors produced cDNA by 5'RACE using 10-nucleotide random UMIs. One entry per CDR3 protein, called by TCRdb with MiXCR from the 5' RACE reads. The repertoire has roughly 67,000 distinct CDR3 sequences, 3.5% to 4.5% of them found once; the top ten carry about 2.4%. This record comes from a study of neurological immune-mediated disorders. Study-wide results and limits: Private repertoires in all groups were suggested by the absence of shared CDR3 amino acid sequences among expanded clones across subjects.

CDR3 length: 11 amino acids. V lost 7 bases and J 3 bases, leaving 7 bases between the germline ends. Germline CDR1 and CDR2: SGDLS and YYNGEE. Material: PBMCs. The chain has TRBV9 and TRBJ1-1, with a tentative D call TRBD1 (6 bases). The origin of this receptor is a man in his fifties with multiple sclerosis. The CDR3, as DNA: TGTGCCAGCGGGGGGCACACTGAAGCTTTCTTT. This codes for CASGGHTEAFF. The variable domain in full, completed from reference TRBV9 and TRBJ1-1, reads DSGVTQTPKHLITATGQRVTLRCSPRSGDLSVYWYQQSLDQGLQFLIQYYNGEERAKGNILERFSAQQFPDLHSELNLSSLELGDSALYFCASGGHTEAFFGQGTRLTVV.